The 19 T cell receptor beta chains presented below share a single source sample, sequenced in a study of shared clonotypes between healthy human individuals. TCRdb keeps only in-frame clones here, not all; method: immunoSEQ multiplex PCR. The repertoire holds more than 450,000 clones, with approximately 85% as singletons. Sequencing was performed on PBMCs. All receptors come from a woman in her 40s in good health. Some clones in this sample may be carry-over from other donors' samples.

The chain couples TRBV30 to TRBJ1-4; no clear D. V dropped 0 bases and J dropped 5 bases, with 13 bases sitting between them. CDR3 length: 15 amino acids. Germline lookup yields CDR1 GTSNPN and CDR2 SVGIG (reference sequence). CDR3 loop: CAWSVRNRLNEKLFF. CDR3 coding DNA: TGTGCCTGGAGTGTAAGGAATCGTTTAAATGAAAAACTGTTTTTT.

This clone was detected a few times. The J gene is TRBJ2-7, the V gene TRBV11-2; 8 bases align to TRBD1. The V and J ends lost 0 bases and 6 bases, in that order; junction bases with no gene match: 4. This CDR3 spans 14 amino acids. CDR1 and CDR2 (germline): SGHAT, FQNNGV. This chain's CDR3 is CASSLEAGGREQYF. The CDR3 region has the DNA TGTGCCAGCAGCTTAGAGGCAGGGGGCCGCGAGCAGTACTTC.

This clone occurred once. The chain combines TRBV9 with TRBJ1-3; the D is unclear. V was clipped by 2 bases and J by 4 bases, with 13 bases between them. Germline V gene data show CDR1 as SGDLS and CDR2 as YYNGEE. The CDR3 is 15 residues long. The CDR3 sequence: CASSVGSPPGNTIYF. For the CDR3, the DNA is TGTGCCAGCAGCGTTGGCAGTCCCCCCGGAAACACCATATATTTT.

The gene calls are TRBV30 and TRBJ2-1; D is perhaps TRBD2 (6 bases). The CDR3 runs 15 residues. Germline CDR1 GTSNPN, CDR2 SVGIG (reference sequence). V lost 2 bases to trimming and J lost 2 bases, with 13 bases between them. CDR3 coding DNA: TGTGCCTGGAGTAGGAGGGAAGGGGCCTACAATGAGCAGTTCTTC. Protein product: CAWSRREGAYNEQFF. The complete variable domain, with remaining parts taken from reference TRBV30 and TRBJ2-1, reads SQTIHQWPATLVQPVGSPLSLECTVEGTSNPNLYWYRQAAGRGLQLLFYSVGIGQISSEVPQNLSASRPQDRQFILSSKKLLLSDSGFYLCAWSRREGAYNEQFFGPGTRLTVL.

V is TRBV5-1 and J is TRBJ1-2; the D is unclear. From germline, CDR1 is SGHRS and CDR2 YFSETQ. This CDR3 is built from 14 residues. Trimming left V 6 bases short and J 8 bases short, with 20 bases between. The CDR3 region is CASTLDPTGRGYTF. The DNA of the CDR3 is TGCGCCAGCACCCTGGACCCGACCGGCAGGGGCTACACCTTC.

With respect to this clone: The sample holds other DNA sequences that translate to the same CDR3. This chain links TRBV10-3 with TRBJ2-7; maybe TRBD2 (5 bases). Trimming cost V 6 bases and J 3 bases, with 9 bases left between them. The CDR3 length is 12 residues. CDR1 and CDR2 from the germline V gene are ENHRY and SYGVKD. CDR3 region: CAISAGDYEQYF. CDR3 coding DNA: TGTGCCATCAGCGCCGGGGACTACGAGCAGTACTTC.

This clone is a singleton in its sample. This chain joins TRBV5-1 and TRBJ2-3, with 12 positions matching TRBD2. The CDR3 runs 15 residues. After removal of 6 bases from V and 5 bases from J, the junction contained 7 bases not matched to a gene. Germline loops: CDR1 SGHRS, CDR2 YFSETQ. This CDR3 is CASTRLAGDGDTQYF. The DNA of the CDR3 is TGCGCCAGCACCCGACTAGCGGGAGATGGAGATACGCAGTATTTT.

CDR3 coding DNA: TGTGCCAGCAGCCTACAGGGGGCCTACGAGCAGTACTTC. It yields the protein CASSLQGAYEQYF. The V and J genes are TRBV7-9 and TRBJ2-7; 8 positions match TRBD1. Germline-derived CDR1 and CDR2 are SEHNR and FQNEAQ (reference sequence). The CDR3 sequence is 13 residues long. J gave up 2 bases and V 5 bases, and 2 bases lay outside the gene matches.

In DNA, the CDR3 is TGTGCCAGCAGCTCCTACCGACTAGATTCGGAATATGGCTACACCTTC. Translated: CASSSYRLDSEYGYTF. The V call is TRBV5-6, the J call TRBJ1-2; D ambiguous. This CDR3 contains 16 residues. Germline V CDR1 and CDR2: SGHDT, YYEEEE. Trimming removed 3 bases at V and 5 bases at J, with 20 bases between.

This chain connects TRBV6-1 to TRBJ1-6; D remains ambiguous. V lost 1 base, J lost 7 bases, and 8 bases lay in between. CDR1 is MNHNS, CDR2 SASEGT, per germline. The CDR3 sequence is 14 residues long. The CDR3 reads CASSEGLINSPLHF. The CDR3 nucleotides are TGTGCCAGCAGTGAAGGACTGATAAATTCACCCCTCCACTTT.

The genes are TRBV6-1 and TRBJ1-5; D uncertain. Germline assignment: CDR1 MNHNS and CDR2 SASEGT. Between the trimmed V and J ends, which lost 4 bases and 0 bases, there was a span of 7 bases. The CDR3 contains 14 residues. As DNA, the CDR3 is TGTGCCAGCAGTGGGCCCTTTAGCAATCAGCCCCAGCATTTT. Its translation is CASSGPFSNQPQHF.

As for this clone: The same CDR3 is also encoded by other DNA sequences in this sample. The V call is TRBV5-1, the J call TRBJ2-2; TRBD2 matches at 9 bases. The germline V gene has CDR1 SGHRS and CDR2 YFSETQ. This CDR3 has 16 amino acids. J was trimmed by 2 bases and V by 0 bases; bases with no gene match: 2. The CDR3 DNA is TGCGCCAGCAGCTTGGGACTAGCGGCCAACACCGGGGAGCTGTTTTTT. Protein: CASSLGLAANTGELFF.

V and J are TRBV14 and TRBJ1-2; TRBD1 is a possible D gene (5 bases). The ends were cut back, 1 base at V and 4 bases at J, with 13 bases in the middle. Germline CDR1 SGHDN, CDR2 FVKESK. The CDR3 is 15 amino acids. As DNA, the CDR3 is TGTGCCAGCAGCCAAGGCTTTGGCGGGGGCTATGGCTACACCTTC. It codes for CASSQGFGGGYGYTF.

This chain uses TRBV4-2 with TRBJ2-4, with 8 bases matching TRBD2. The germline CDR1 and CDR2 sequences are LGHNA and YNFKEQ. The CDR3 runs 16 residues. J was trimmed by 5 bases and V by 5 bases; bases with no gene match: 11. CDR3 region: CASSRQRERRENIQYF. DNA of the CDR3: TGTGCCAGCAGCAGACAGCGGGAGAGGCGCGAAAACATTCAGTACTTC.

The V and J genes are TRBV11-1 and TRBJ2-3; no firm D call. The germline CDR1 and CDR2 sequences are SGHAT and FQDESV (reference sequence). Trimming shortened V by 1 base and J by 2 bases, and 10 bases separated the two germline ends. This CDR3 comprises 15 residues. DNA for the CDR3: TGTGCCAGCAGCTTAGGCTCCTCCTACACAGATACGCAGTATTTT. It yields the protein CASSLGSSYTDTQYF.

J is TRBJ2-7 and V is TRBV4-2; D unresolved. The germline gives CDR1 LGHNA, CDR2 YNFKEQ. Trimming cost V 2 bases and J 4 bases, with 15 bases left between them. The length of the CDR3 is 15 residues. The CDR3 sequence: CASSQHFGKAYEQYF. CDR3 coding DNA: TGTGCCAGCAGCCAACACTTTGGGAAGGCGTACGAGCAGTACTTC.

The V and J genes are TRBV5-1 and TRBJ1-3, with unresolved D. V lost 0 bases and J lost 4, with 8 bases in between. Per the germline V gene, CDR1 is SGHRS and CDR2 is YFSETQ. The CDR3 runs 14 residues. DNA for the CDR3: TGCGCCAGCAGCTTGGCGTCAGCCGGAAACACCATATATTTT. It is translated as CASSLASAGNTIYF.

The chain employs TRBV2 and TRBJ1-4; 7 bases match TRBD1. J gave up 4 bases and V 6 bases, and 5 bases lay outside the gene matches. The length of the CDR3 is 14 residues. The germline gives CDR1 SNHLY, CDR2 FYNNEI. The CDR3 sequence: CASSRDSRNEKLFF. CDR3 bases: TGTGCCAGCAGCCGGGACAGCCGTAATGAAAAACTGTTTTTT.

The rearrangement joins TRBV2 to TRBJ2-7; the D gene is possibly TRBD2 (6 bases). V lost 5 bases and J lost 7, with 12 bases in between. Per the germline V gene, CDR1 is SNHLY and CDR2 is FYNNEI. This CDR3 is 12 amino acids long. The CDR3 here is CASSPDREEQYF. DNA for the CDR3: TGTGCCAGCAGTCCCGACCGGGAGGAGCAGTACTTC. Drawing the rest from reference TRBV2 and TRBJ2-7, the complete variable domain is EPEVTQTPSHQVTQMGQEVILRCVPISNHLYFYWYRQILGQKVEFLVSFYNNEISEKSEIFDDQFSVERPDGSNFTLKIRSTKLEDSAMYFCASSPDREEQYFGPGTRLTVT.